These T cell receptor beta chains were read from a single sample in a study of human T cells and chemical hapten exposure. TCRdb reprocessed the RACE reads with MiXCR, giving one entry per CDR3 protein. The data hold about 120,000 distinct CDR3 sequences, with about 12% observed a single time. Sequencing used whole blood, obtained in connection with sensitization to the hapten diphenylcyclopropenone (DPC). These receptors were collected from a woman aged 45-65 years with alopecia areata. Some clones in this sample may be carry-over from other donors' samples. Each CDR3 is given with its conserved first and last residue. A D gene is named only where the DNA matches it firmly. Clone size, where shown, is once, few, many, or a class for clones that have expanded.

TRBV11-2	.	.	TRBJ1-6	TGTGCCAGCACTAACCCGGCCCCTCTCGCGAGCTCCTATAATTCACCCCTCCACTTT	CASTNPAPLASSYNSPLHF
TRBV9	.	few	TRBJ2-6	TGTGCCAGCAGCGTCCGGTCCTCTGGGGCCAACGTCCTGACTTTC	CASSVRSSGANVLTF
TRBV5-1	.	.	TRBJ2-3	TGCGCCAGCAGGTCCCGAACGGGACTTCCCTCTAGCACAGATACGCAGTATTTT	CASRSRTGLPSSTDTQYF
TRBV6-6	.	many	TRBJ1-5	TGTGCCAGCAGCCACACCTCCACAGGGATCGGCAATCAGCCCCAGCATTTT	CASSHTSTGIGNQPQHF
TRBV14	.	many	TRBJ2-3	TGTGCCAGCAGCCGGTCGAGGGGCCGCACAGATACGCAGTATTTT	CASSRSRGRTDTQYF
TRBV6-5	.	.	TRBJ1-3	TGTGCCAGCAGTTACTCGACCGAGACAGCCCACTCTGGAAACACCATATATTTT	CASSYSTETAHSGNTIYF
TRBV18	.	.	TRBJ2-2	TGTGCCAGCTCACCACTACGAACGGGGCTACAAAACACCGGGGAGCTGTTTTTT	CASSPLRTGLQNTGELFF
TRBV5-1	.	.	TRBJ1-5	TGCGCCAGCAGCTTAGGACAGAGCAATCAGCCCCAGCATTTT	CASSLGQSNQPQHF
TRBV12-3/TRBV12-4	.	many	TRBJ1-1	TGTGCCAGCAGTTTAGGTATTCTAGGGGGGAGTAACACTGAAGCTTTCTTT	CASSLGILGGSNTEAFF
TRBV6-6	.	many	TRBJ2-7	TGTGCCAGCAGTCCGGGACGCCAGTACGAGCAGTACTTC	CASSPGRQYEQYF
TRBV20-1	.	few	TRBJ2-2	TGCAGTGCTAGTGGCGGGGTGGACACCGGGGAGCTGTTTTTT	CSASGGVDTGELFF
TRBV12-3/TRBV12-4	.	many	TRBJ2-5	TGTGCCAGCCGCGGGCAGACTCAAGAGACCCAGTACTTC	CASRGQTQETQYF
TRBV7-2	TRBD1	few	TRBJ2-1	TGTGCCAGCAGCTTACTTCCAACAGGGGGACGGGAGCAGTTCTTC	CASSLLPTGGREQFF
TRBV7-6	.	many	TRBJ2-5	TGTGCCAGCAGCGCAGGGAAAGAGACCCAGTACTTC	CASSAGKETQYF
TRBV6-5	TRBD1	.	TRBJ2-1	TGTGCCAGCAGTTACTCGATGACAGGGGTCTCCTACAATGAGCAGTTCTTC	CASSYSMTGVSYNEQFF
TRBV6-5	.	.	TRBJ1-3	TGTGCCAGCAGTGTACAGGGACAAGCCCGAAACACCATATATTTT	CASSVQGQARNTIYF
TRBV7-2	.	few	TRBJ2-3	TGTGCCAGCAGCGCGGGACAGTGGGGAACAGATACGCAGTATTTT	CASSAGQWGTDTQYF
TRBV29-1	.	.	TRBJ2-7	TGCAGCGTTGCTTTTACCGCCGGCTCCTACGAGCAGTACTTC	CSVAFTAGSYEQYF